The T cell receptor beta chain under discussion was sequenced for a study of CDR3 diversity in severe acne. CDR3 length: 15 residues. CDR1 is SEHNR and CDR2 is FQNEAQ in the germline V gene (reference sequence). The V and J ends lost 1 base and 3 bases, in that order; junction bases with no gene match: 3. TCRdb passed the PCR reads through MiXCR, listing each CDR3 protein once. This table has about 100,000 distinct CDR3 sequences, 51% appearing once. This TCR was sampled from a male donor with acne. V is TRBV7-9 and J is TRBJ2-5, with TRBD1 matching over 9 bases. Material for sequencing was blood. The CDR3 loop reads CASSLGGTGKETQYF. In DNA, the CDR3 is TGTGCCAGCAGCTTAGGGGGGACAGGGAAAGAGACCCAGTACTTC.